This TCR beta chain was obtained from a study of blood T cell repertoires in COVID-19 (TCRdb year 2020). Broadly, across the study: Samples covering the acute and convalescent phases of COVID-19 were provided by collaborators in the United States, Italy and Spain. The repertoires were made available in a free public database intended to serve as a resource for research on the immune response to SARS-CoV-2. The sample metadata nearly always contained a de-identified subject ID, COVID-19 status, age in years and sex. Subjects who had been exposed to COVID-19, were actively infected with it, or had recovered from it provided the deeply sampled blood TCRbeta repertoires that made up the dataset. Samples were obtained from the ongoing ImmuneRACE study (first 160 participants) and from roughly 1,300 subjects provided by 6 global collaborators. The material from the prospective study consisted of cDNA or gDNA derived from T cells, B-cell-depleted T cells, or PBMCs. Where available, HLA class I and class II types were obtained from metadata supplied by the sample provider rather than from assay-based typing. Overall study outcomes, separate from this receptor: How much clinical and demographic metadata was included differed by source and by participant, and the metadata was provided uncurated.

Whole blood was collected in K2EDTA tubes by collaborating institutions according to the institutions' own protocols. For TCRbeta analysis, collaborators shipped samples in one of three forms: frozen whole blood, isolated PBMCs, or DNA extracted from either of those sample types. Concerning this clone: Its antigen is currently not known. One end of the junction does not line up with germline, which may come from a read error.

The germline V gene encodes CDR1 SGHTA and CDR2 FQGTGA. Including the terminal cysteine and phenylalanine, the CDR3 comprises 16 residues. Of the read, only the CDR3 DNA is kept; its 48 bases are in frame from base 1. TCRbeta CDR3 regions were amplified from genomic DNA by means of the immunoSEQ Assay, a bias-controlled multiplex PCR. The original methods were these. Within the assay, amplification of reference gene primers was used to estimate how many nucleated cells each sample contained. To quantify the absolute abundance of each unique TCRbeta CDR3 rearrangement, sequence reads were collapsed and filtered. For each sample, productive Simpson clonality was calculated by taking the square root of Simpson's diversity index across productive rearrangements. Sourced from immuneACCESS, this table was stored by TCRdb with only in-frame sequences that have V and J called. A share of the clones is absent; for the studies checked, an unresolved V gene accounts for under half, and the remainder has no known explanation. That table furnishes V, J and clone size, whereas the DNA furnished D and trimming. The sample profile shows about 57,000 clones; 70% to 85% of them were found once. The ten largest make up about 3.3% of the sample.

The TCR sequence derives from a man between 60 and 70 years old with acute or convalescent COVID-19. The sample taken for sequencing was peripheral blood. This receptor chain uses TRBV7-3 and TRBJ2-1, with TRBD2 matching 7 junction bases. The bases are TGTGCCAGCACCTTATTTAGCGGGTCTTCATACAATGAGCAGTTCTTC. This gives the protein CASTLFSGSSYNEQFF.